The clone carrying this TCR beta chain was seen only a few times. 60 Vbeta and 13 Jbeta primers were used in PCR. Profiling relied on immunoSEQ multiplex PCR, and the TCRdb table lists in-frame clones only, not all of them. Of under 50,000 clones listed, roughly 87% are singletons. This entry belongs to a study of cytomegalovirus exposure and HLA in healthy donors. The CDR3 sequence is 14 residues long. Germline assignment: CDR1 MNHEY and CDR2 SVGAGI. Trimming shortened V by 6 bases and J by 7 bases, and 15 bases separated the two germline ends. This clonotype was sampled from a woman between 35 and 50 years old in good health and CMV-seropositive. The specimen sequenced was PBMCs. V is TRBV6-5 and J is TRBJ1-4; perhaps TRBD1 as D (5 bases). CDR3 protein: CASRSQGMGEKLFF. DNA of the CDR3: TGTGCCAGCAGAAGTCAGGGAATGGGTGAAAAACTGTTTTTT.